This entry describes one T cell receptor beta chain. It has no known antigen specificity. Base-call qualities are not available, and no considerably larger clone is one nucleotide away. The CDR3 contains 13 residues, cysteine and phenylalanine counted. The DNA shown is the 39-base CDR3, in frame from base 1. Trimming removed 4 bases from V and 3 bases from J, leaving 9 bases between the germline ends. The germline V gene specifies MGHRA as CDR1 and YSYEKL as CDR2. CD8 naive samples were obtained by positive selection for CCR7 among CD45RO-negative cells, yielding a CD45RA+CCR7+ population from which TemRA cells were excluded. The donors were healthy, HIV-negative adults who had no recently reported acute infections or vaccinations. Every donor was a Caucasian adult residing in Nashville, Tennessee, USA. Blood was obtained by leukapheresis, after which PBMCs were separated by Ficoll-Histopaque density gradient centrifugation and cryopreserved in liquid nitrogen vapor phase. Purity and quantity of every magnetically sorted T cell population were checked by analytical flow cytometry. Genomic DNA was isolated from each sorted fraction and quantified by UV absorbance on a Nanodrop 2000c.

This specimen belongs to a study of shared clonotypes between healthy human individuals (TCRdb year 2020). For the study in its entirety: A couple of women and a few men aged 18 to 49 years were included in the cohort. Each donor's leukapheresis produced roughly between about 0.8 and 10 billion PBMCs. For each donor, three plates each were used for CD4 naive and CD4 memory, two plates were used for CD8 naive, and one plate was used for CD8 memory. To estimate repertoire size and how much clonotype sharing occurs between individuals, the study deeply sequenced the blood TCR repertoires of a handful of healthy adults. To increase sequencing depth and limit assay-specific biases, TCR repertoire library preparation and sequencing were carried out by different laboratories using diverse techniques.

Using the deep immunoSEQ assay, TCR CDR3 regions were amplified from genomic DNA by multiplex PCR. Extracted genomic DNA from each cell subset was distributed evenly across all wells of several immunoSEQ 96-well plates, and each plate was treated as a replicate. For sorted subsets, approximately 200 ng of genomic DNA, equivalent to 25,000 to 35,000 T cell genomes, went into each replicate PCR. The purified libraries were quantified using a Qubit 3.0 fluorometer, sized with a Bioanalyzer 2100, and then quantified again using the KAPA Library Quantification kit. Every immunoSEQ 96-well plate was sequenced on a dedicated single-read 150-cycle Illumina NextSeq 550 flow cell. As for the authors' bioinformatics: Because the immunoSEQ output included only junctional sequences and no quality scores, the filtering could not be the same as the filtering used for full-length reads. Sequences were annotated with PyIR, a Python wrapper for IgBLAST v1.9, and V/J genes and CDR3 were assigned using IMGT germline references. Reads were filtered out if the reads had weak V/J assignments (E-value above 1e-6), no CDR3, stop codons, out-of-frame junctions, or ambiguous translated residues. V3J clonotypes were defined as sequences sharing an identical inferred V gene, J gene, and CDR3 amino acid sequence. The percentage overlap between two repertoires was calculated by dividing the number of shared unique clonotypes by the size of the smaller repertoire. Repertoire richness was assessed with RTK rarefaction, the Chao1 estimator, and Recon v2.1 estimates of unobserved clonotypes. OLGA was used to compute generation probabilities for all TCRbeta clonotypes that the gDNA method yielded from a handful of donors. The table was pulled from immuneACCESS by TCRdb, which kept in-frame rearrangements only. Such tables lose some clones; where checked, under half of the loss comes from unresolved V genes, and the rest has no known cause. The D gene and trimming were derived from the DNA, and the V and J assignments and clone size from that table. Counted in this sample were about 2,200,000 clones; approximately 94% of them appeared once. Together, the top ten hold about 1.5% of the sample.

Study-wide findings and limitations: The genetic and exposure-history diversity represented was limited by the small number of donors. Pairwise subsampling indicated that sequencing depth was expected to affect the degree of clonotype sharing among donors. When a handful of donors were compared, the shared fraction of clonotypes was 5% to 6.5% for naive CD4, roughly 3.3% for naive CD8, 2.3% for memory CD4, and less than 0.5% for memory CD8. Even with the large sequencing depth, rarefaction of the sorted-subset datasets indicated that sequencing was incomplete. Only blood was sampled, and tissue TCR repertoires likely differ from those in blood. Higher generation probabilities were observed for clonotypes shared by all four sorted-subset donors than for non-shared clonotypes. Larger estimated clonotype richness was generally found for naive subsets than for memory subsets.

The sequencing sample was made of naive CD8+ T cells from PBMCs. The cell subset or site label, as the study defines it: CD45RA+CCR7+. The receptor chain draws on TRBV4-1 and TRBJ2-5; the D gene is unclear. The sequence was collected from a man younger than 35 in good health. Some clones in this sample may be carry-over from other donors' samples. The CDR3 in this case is CASSPRLEETQYF. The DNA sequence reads TGCGCCAGCAGCCCCCGACTGGAAGAGACCCAGTACTTC.